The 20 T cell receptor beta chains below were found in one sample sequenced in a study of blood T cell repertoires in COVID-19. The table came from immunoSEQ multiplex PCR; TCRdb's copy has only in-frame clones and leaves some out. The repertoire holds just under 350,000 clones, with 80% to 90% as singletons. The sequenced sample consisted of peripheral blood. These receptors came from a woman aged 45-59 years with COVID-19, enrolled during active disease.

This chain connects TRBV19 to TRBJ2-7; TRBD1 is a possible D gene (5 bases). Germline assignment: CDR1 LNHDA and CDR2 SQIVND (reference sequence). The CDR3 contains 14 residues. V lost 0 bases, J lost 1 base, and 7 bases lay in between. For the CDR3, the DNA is TGTGCCAGTAGTATAGACCGACAGTCCTACGAGCAGTACTTC. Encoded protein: CASSIDRQSYEQYF.

The CDR3 DNA reads as TGTGCCAGCAGTTTCTTCCATGAGCAGTTCTTC. Translating it yields CASSFFHEQFF. The chain uses TRBV12-3 or TRBV12-4 and TRBJ2-1, with no clear D. The CDR3 extends over 11 amino acids. Trimming removed 3 bases from V and 8 bases from J, with 5 bases in between.

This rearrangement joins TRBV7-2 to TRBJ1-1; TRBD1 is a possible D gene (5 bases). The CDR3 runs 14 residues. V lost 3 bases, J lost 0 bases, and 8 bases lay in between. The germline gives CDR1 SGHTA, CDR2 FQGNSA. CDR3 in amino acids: CASSFSGLNTEAFF. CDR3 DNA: TGTGCCAGCAGCTTCTCAGGGTTGAACACTGAAGCTTTCTTT. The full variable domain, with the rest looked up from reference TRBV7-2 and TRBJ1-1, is GAGVSQSPSNKVTEKGKDVELRCDPISGHTALYWYRQSLGQGLEFLIYFQGNSAPDKSGLPSDRFSAERTGGSVSTLTIQRTQQEDSAVYLCASSFSGLNTEAFFGQGTRLTVV.

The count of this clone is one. The CDR3 nucleotides read TGTGCCAGTAGTATAGAGGACACAGGGGGCGGAGAGACCCAGTACTTC. It encodes CASSIEDTGGGETQYF. The rearrangement links TRBV19 to TRBJ2-5, with 9 bases identical to TRBD1. The germline CDR1 and CDR2 sequences are LNHDA and SQIVND (reference sequence). CDR3 length equals 16 residues. After removal of 0 bases from V and 4 bases from J, the junction contained 6 bases not matched to a gene.

This CDR3 reads CATGRTYEQYF. The DNA for the CDR3 is TGTGCAACGGGGAGGACCTACGAGCAGTACTTC. The V and J genes are TRBV6-5 and TRBJ2-7; D is perhaps TRBD2 (6 bases). Per the germline V gene, CDR1 is MNHEY and CDR2 is SVGAGI. The CDR3 has 11 amino acids.

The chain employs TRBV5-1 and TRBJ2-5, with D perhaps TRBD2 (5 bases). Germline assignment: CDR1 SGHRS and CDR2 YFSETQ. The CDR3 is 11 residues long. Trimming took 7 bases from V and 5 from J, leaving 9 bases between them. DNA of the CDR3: TGCGCCAGCGCAGGCGGGGAGACCCAGTACTTC. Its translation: CASAGGETQYF.

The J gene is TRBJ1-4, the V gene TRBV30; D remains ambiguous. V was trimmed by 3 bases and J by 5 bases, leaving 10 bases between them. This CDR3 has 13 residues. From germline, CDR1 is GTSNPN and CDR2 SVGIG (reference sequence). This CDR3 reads CAWRRELNEKLFF. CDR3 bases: TGTGCCTGGAGGAGGGAATTAAATGAAAAACTGTTTTTT.

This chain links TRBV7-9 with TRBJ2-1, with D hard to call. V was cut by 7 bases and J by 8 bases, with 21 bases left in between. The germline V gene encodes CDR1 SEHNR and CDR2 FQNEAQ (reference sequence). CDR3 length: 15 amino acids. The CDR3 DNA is TGTGCCAGCACTTTCCCCGGGTTAGTGTTCTATGAGCAGTTCTTC. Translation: CASTFPGLVFYEQFF.

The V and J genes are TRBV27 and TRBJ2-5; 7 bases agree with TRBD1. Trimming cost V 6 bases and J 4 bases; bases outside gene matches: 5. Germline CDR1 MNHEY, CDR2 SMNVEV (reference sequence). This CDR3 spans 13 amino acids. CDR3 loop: CASSEQGRETQYF. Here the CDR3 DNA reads TGTGCCAGCAGCGAACAGGGGAGAGAGACCCAGTACTTC.

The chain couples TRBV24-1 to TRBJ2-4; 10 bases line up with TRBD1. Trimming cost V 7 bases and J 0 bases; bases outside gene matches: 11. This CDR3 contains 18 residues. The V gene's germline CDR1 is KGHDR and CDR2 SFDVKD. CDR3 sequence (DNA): TGTGCCACCAGGGCAGCCCCTGACAGGGGGCTAGCCAAAAACATTCAGTACTTC. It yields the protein CATRAAPDRGLAKNIQYF.

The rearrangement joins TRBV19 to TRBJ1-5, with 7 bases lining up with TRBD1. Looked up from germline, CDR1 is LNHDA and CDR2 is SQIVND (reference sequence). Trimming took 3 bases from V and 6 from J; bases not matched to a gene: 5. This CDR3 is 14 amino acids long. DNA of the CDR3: TGTGCCAGTAGTATCACAGGGGACACTCAGCCCCAGCATTTT. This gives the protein CASSITGDTQPQHF.

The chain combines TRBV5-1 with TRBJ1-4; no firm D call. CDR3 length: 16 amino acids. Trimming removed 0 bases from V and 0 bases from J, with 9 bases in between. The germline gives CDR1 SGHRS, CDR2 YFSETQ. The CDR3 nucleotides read TGCGCCAGCAGCTTGGGGCTCATGACAACTAATGAAAAACTGTTTTTT. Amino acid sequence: CASSLGLMTTNEKLFF.

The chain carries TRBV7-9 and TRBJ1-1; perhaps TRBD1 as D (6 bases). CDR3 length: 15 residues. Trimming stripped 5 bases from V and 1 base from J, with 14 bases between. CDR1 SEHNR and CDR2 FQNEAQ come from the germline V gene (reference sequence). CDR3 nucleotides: TGTGCCAGCAGCCCAGGGGACCGAACGAACACTGAAGCTTTCTTT. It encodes CASSPGDRTNTEAFF.

The DNA for the CDR3 is TGTGCCACCAGTGATCCGGGACAGGGCCAAGAGACCCAGTACTTC. Translating it yields CATSDPGQGQETQYF. The chain is built from TRBV24-1 and TRBJ2-5, with TRBD1 identical over 9 bases. The trim removed 3 bases at V and 1 base at J, leaving 2 bases unmatched. The germline V gene has CDR1 KGHDR and CDR2 SFDVKD. The CDR3 runs to 15 residues.

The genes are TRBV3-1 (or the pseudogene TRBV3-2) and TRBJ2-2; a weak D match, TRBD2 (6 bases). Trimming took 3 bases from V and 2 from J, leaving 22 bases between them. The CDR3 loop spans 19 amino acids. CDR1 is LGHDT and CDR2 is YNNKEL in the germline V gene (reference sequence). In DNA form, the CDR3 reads TGTGCCAGCAGCCATATCAATCGTTGGGCGGGAAGTAACACCGGGGAGCTGTTTTTT. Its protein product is CASSHINRWAGSNTGELFF.

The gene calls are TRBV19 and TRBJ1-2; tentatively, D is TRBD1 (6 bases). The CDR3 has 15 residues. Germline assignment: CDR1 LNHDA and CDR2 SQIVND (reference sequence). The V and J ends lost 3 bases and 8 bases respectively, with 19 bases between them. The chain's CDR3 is CASSIGGPRILGYTF. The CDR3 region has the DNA TGTGCCAGTAGTATTGGGGGCCCGCGGATCTTGGGCTACACCTTC.

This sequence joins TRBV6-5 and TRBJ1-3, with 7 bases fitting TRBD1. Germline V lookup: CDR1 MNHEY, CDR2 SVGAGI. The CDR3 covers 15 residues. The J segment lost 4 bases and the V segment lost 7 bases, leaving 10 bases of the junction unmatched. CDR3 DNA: TGTGCCAGCATCCTCACGGGGACAGCCGGAAACACCATATATTTT. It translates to CASILTGTAGNTIYF.

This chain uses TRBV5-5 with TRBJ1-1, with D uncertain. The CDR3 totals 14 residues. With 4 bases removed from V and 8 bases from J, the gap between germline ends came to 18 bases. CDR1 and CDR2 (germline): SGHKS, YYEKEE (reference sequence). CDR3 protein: CASSLGSQTWEAFF. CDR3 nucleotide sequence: TGTGCCAGCAGCCTCGGTTCCCAAACGTGGGAAGCTTTCTTT.

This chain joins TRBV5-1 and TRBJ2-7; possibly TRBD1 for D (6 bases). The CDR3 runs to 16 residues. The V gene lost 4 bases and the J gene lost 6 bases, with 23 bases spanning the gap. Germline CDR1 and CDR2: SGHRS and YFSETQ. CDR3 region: CASSPHLGQNGGEQYF. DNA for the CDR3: TGCGCCAGCAGCCCCCACCTAGGACAGAACGGCGGCGAGCAGTACTTC.

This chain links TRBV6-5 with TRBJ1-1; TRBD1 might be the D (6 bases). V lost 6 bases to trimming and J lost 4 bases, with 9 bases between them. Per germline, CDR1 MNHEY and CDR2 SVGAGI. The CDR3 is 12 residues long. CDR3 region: CASRLQGTEAFF. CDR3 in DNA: TGTGCCAGCAGATTACAGGGCACTGAAGCTTTCTTT.